These T cell receptor beta chains were read from a single sample in a study of blood T cell repertoires in COVID-19. The assay was immunoSEQ multiplex PCR, and TCRdb's table has in-frame clones only and misses some. The data hold around 150,000 clones, with approximately 88% observed a single time. The sequencing input was peripheral blood. These receptors were obtained from a woman older than 75 with active or convalescent COVID-19. CDR3s include the opening cysteine and the closing phenylalanine or tryptophan. The order of the fields is clone size, V gene, CDR3 length, J gene, D gene, CDR3 protein, CDR3 DNA. D genes are given only for firm matches. Clone size is shown for a subset of rows, as once, few, many or a class of expanded clone.

NA	TRBV19	14	TRBJ2-1	NA	CASSIDLGGYEQFF	TGTGCCAGTAGTATAGATCTGGGGGGTTATGAGCAGTTCTTC
NA	TRBV27	13	TRBJ1-6	NA	CASSLGPNSPLHF	TGTGCCAGCAGTTTAGGGCCTAATTCACCCCTCCACTTT
NA	TRBV19	12	TRBJ2-1	NA	CASRNPSNEQFF	TGTGCCAGTAGAAATCCCTCTAATGAGCAGTTCTTC
NA	TRBV9	16	TRBJ1-1	TRBD1	CASSAYRGPLNTEAFF	TGTGCCAGCAGCGCCTACAGGGGGCCATTGAACACTGAAGCTTTCTTT
once	TRBV9	18	TRBJ2-3	NA	CASSPRGGGGWETDTQYF	TGTGCCAGCAGCCCACGTGGGGGCGGGGGATGGGAAACAGATACGCAGTATTTT
once	TRBV5-4	14	TRBJ2-7	NA	CASSSDSFSYEQYF	TGTGCCAGCAGCTCGGACAGCTTCTCCTACGAGCAGTACTTC
NA	TRBV6-2/TRBV6-3	13	TRBJ1-2	NA	CASNYGGFYGYTF	TGTGCCAGCAATTACGGAGGGTTCTATGGCTACACCTTC
NA	TRBV3-1/TRBV3-2	16	TRBJ1-2	TRBD1	CASSQGTGGVGKGYTF	TGTGCCAGCAGCCAAGGGACAGGGGGGGTCGGGAAGGGCTACACCTTC
NA	TRBV5-1	16	TRBJ2-7	TRBD1	CASSLDRTGSHYEQYF	TGCGCCAGCAGCTTGGACAGGACAGGATCCCACTACGAGCAGTACTTC
once	TRBV7-3	13	TRBJ2-1	NA	CASSYGGRNEQFF	TGTGCCAGCAGCTATGGAGGCCGCAATGAGCAGTTCTTC